These T cell receptor beta chains were read from a single sample in a study of CD8+ T cells in alopecia areata. Profiled with immunoSEQ multiplex PCR; TCRdb holds only in-frame clones, not every one. The sample contains 180,000 or so clones, 63% of which appear only once. The source material was CD4+ T cells sorted from blood, sampled at week 0. The receptors here all came from a human donor with alopecia areata. CDR3s include the opening cysteine and the closing phenylalanine or tryptophan. D genes are given only for firm matches. Clone size is shown for a subset of rows, as once, few, many or a class of expanded clone.

NA	NA	TRBV5-6	TRBJ2-1	TGTGCCAGCAGCTTGGCCACCGGCACCGAGCAGTTCTTC	CASSLATGTEQFF
NA	NA	TRBV30	TRBJ1-4	TGTGCCTGGAGGCTCAGCGGGAGTGAAAAACTGTTTTTT	CAWRLSGSEKLFF
NA	NA	TRBV2	TRBJ2-2	TGTGCCAGCAGTGAAGTTAGGAACACCGGGGAGCTGTTTTTT	CASSEVRNTGELFF
NA	TRBD1	TRBV6-5	TRBJ2-5	TGTGCCAGCAGGGAAGGGGGCCCGCTTGTTGACCAGTACTTC	CASREGGPLVDQYF
NA	TRBD2	TRBV27	TRBJ2-7	TGTGCCAGCAGTTTATTCGGGACTAGTCCCCACGAGCAGTACTTC	CASSLFGTSPHEQYF
once	TRBD2	TRBV25-1	TRBJ2-7	TGTGCCAGCAGTAATAGGGGGACTAGCGGGGAAACGCAGTACTTC	CASSNRGTSGETQYF
NA	NA	TRBV2	TRBJ2-4	TGTGCCAGCAGCTTATTGACCGGGAACATTCAGTACTTC	CASSLLTGNIQYF
NA	NA	TRBV7-9	TRBJ1-2	TGTGCCAGCAGCGCGGGACCGCTCATGGGCTACACCTTC	CASSAGPLMGYTF
few	TRBD1	TRBV29-1	TRBJ1-6	TGCAGCGTGCGGGACAGATATAATTCACCCCTCCACTTT	CSVRDRYNSPLHF
NA	NA	TRBV14	TRBJ1-6	TGTGCCAGCAGCCAACTAAGAAATTCACCCCTCCACTTT	CASSQLRNSPLHF
NA	NA	TRBV30	TRBJ2-2	TGTGCCTGGGACCTATCGAACACCGGGGAGCTGTTTTTT	CAWDLSNTGELFF
NA	NA	TRBV20-1	TRBJ1-1	TGCAGTGCGATTCAGGGCACTGAAGCTTTCTTT	CSAIQGTEAFF
NA	TRBD2	TRBV9	TRBJ2-3	TGTGCCAGCAGCGTAGGCCATAGCGGGGGCACAGATACGCAGTATTTT	CASSVGHSGGTDTQYF
NA	TRBD1	TRBV6-6	TRBJ1-2	TGTGCCAGCAGTCGCAAACAGGGGGCTAACTATGGCTACACCTTC	CASSRKQGANYGYTF
few	NA	TRBV27	TRBJ1-2	TGTGCCAGCAGTAGCCACGACAGTTACGGCTACACCTTC	CASSSHDSYGYTF
NA	NA	TRBV7-3	TRBJ1-5	TGTGCCAGCTTCACAGGAGGGGATAGCAATCAGCCCCAGCATTTT	CASFTGGDSNQPQHF
NA	NA	TRBV30	TRBJ1-1	TGTGCCTGGAGGATCTTTGGCGGGGACACTGAAGCTTTCTTT	CAWRIFGGDTEAFF
once	TRBD2	TRBV5-6	TRBJ2-3	TGTGCCAGCAGCTTACCTAGCGGGGGCACAGATACGCAGTATTTT	CASSLPSGGTDTQYF
NA	NA	TRBV30	TRBJ1-1	TGTGCCTGGAGTCGGCAGGAGGGCACTGAAGCTTTCTTT	CAWSRQEGTEAFF
NA	TRBD2	TRBV5-1	TRBJ2-1	TGCGCCAGCAGCCCGCCGGGACTAGCTAGCGATGAGCAGTTCTTC	CASSPPGLASDEQFF
NA	TRBD1	TRBV6-5	TRBJ2-7	TGTGCCAGCAGTTCACGGGACAGGGGTTATGGCGAGCAGTACTTC	CASSSRDRGYGEQYF
NA	NA	TRBV29-1	TRBJ2-6	TGCAGCGTTGATGTCTCTGGGGCCAACGTCCTGACTTTC	CSVDVSGANVLTF
NA	NA	TRBV29-1	TRBJ1-1	TGCAGCGTTGAGGTACAGGGAGTCGTCACTGAAGCTTTCTTT	CSVEVQGVVTEAFF
many	TRBD2	TRBV4-3	TRBJ2-3	TGCGCCAGCAGCCAAGAAGGGACTAGCGGGGGGTATGATACGCAGTATTTT	CASSQEGTSGGYDTQYF
NA	TRBD2	TRBV7-2	TRBJ2-3	TGTGCCAGCATGTTGCCTAGCGGGGGCACAGATACGCAGTATTTT	CASMLPSGGTDTQYF
few	NA	TRBV29-1	TRBJ1-1	TGCAGCGTTTCATTACAGCCCGGGGGCACTGAAGCTTTCTTT	CSVSLQPGGTEAFF
once	NA	TRBV29-1	TRBJ2-7	TGCAGCGTTGATTCATCAGGGAAGCCTTACGAGCAGTACTTC	CSVDSSGKPYEQYF
few	NA	TRBV25-1	TRBJ2-2	TGTGCCAGCAGTGGTTTGGGGACCGGGGAGCTGTTTTTT	CASSGLGTGELFF
NA	TRBD2	TRBV7-2	TRBJ2-7	TGTGCCAGCAGCTTACTTGGCGGGGGGCTTGAAGGGGAGCAGTACTTC	CASSLLGGGLEGEQYF
NA	NA	TRBV6-1	TRBJ2-3	TGTGCCAGCAGCCAGACGGGGACGCAGTATTTT	CASSQTGTQYF
NA	NA	TRBV29-1	TRBJ1-1	TGCAGCGCCCTCCCGGGACGAGGGAACACTGAAGCTTTCTTT	CSALPGRGNTEAFF
NA	TRBD1	TRBV6-6	TRBJ1-2	TGTGCCAGCAGTTATGGGACAGGGTGGGACTATGGCTACACCTTC	CASSYGTGWDYGYTF
few	NA	TRBV11-1	TRBJ1-1	TGTGCCAGCAGCCTGGGACCGCGTTCGGCTGAAGCTTTCTTT	CASSLGPRSAEAFF
NA	NA	TRBV4-2	TRBJ2-1	TGTGCCAGCAGCCAAGAGAATGAGCAGTTCTTC	CASSQENEQFF
NA	NA	TRBV7-2	TRBJ2-1	TGTGCCAGCAGCTTATGGGCCGGGCCAAATGAGCAGTTCTTC	CASSLWAGPNEQFF
NA	NA	TRBV30	TRBJ1-2	TGTGCCTGGAGTGGAACGGGAAATAACTATGGCTACACCTTC	CAWSGTGNNYGYTF
NA	NA	TRBV4-1	TRBJ1-1	TGCGCCAGCAGCCAAGATTCGCGAGGGCTCGAAGCTTTCTTT	CASSQDSRGLEAFF
few	NA	TRBV29-1	TRBJ1-4	TGCAGCGTTGGAGGCGGAGGTGCAACTAATGAAAAACTGTTTTTT	CSVGGGGATNEKLFF
NA	NA	TRBV5-1	TRBJ2-7	TGCGCCAGCAGCTTGTTGTGGGGTGCCGAGCAGTACTTC	CASSLLWGAEQYF